This T cell receptor (beta chain) was observed in a study of OX40 agonist ivuxolimab in advanced cancers. Whole-study findings and limits: More expanded clones were seen, on average, in CD8+ T cells than in CD4+.

Sequenced by immunoSEQ multiplex PCR; TCRdb stores in-frame clones only, minus some. In the table there are about 90,000 clones, roughly nine tenths of which are singletons. A remark on this clone: Its antigen is as yet unknown.

Patients had blood sampled at baseline and again on cycle 4 day 1 and cycle 7 day 1. This specimen consisted of CD4+ or CD8+ T cells sorted from blood, obtained in a trial of the OX40 agonist ivuxolimab. This TCR was sampled from an adult with an advanced solid tumor such as melanoma, head and neck, liver or kidney cancer.

CDR3 in amino acids: CASSYGQGNQPQHF. CDR3 nucleotide sequence: TGTGCCAGCAGTTACGGACAGGGGAATCAGCCCCAGCATTTT. This chain links TRBV6-5 with TRBJ1-5, with TRBD1 matching over 9 bases. The junction had 0 bases not matched to a gene; V was cut back by 2 bases and J by 4 bases. The CDR3 has 14 residues. Germline-derived CDR1 and CDR2 are MNHEY and SVGAGI.